These 25 T cell receptor beta chains came from one sample sequenced in a study of cytomegalovirus exposure and HLA in healthy donors. PCR primers comprised 60 Vbeta and 13 Jbeta primers. Assay used: immunoSEQ multiplex PCR; TCRdb lists only in-frame clones, some missing. Of tens of thousands of clones listed, roughly 73% are singletons. Sequenced sample: PBMCs. The receptors shown here come from a man aged 35-49 years in good health and CMV-seronegative.

The chain links TRBV5-1 to TRBJ2-5, with 12 bases lining up with TRBD2. Germline-derived CDR1 and CDR2 are SGHRS and YFSETQ. This CDR3 contains 17 residues. Losses at the gene ends were 2 bases for V and 4 bases for J; bases not matched to a gene: 9. CDR3 nucleotides: TGCGCCAGCAGCTTTCCGACTAGCGGGGGACGTTTAGAGACCCAGTACTTC. Translation: CASSFPTSGGRLETQYF. Using reference TRBV5-1 and TRBJ2-5 for the parts outside the CDR3, the full variable domain is KAGVTQTPRYLIKTRGQQVTLSCSPISGHRSVSWYQQTPGQGLQFLFEYFSETQRNKGNFPGRFSGRQFSNSRSEMNVSTLELGDSALYLCASSFPTSGGRLETQYFGPGTRLLVL.

The chain links TRBV7-8 to TRBJ1-1; D unresolved. Germline CDR1 SGHVS, CDR2 FQNEAQ. CDR3 length: 13 residues. Trimming shortened V by 6 bases and J by 1 base, and 9 bases separated the two germline ends. CDR3 protein: CASRHGANTEAFF. CDR3 nucleotide sequence: TGTGCCAGCAGACACGGAGCGAACACTGAAGCTTTCTTT.

The gene calls are TRBV18 and TRBJ2-7; TRBD1 aligns across 9 bases. V lost 3 bases, J lost 6 bases, and 12 bases stayed unmatched. The CDR3 contains 16 residues. Germline V gene data show CDR1 as KGHSH and CDR2 as LQKENI. This chain's CDR3 is CASSPVGTGQGGEQYF. CDR3 coding DNA: TGTGCCAGCTCACCGGTGGGAACGGGACAGGGAGGCGAGCAGTACTTC.

This chain uses TRBV6-1 with TRBJ2-7, with 11 bases matching TRBD1. The CDR3 length is 14 residues. Trimming took 3 bases from V and 3 from J; bases not matched to a gene: 1. Looked up from germline, CDR1 is MNHNS and CDR2 is SASEGT. The DNA of the CDR3 is TGTGCCAGCAGTGAGGGGACAGGGGGCTACGAGCAGTACTTC. This encodes CASSEGTGGYEQYF.

This clone was picked up one time. The chain links TRBV11-2 to TRBJ1-5; no clear D. The germline CDR1 and CDR2 sequences are SGHAT and FQNNGV. This CDR3 comprises 13 residues. V gave up 3 bases and J gave up 6 bases, with 9 bases separating them. The chain's CDR3 is CASSFQEGQPQHF. Written as DNA, the CDR3 is TGTGCCAGCAGCTTTCAAGAGGGTCAGCCCCAGCATTTT. The variable domain in full, with the rest retrieved from reference TRBV11-2 and TRBJ1-5, is EAGVAQSPRYKIIEKRQSVAFWCNPISGHATLYWYQQILGQGPKLLIQFQNNGVVDDSQLPKDRFSAERLKGVDSTLKIQPAKLEDSAVYLCASSFQEGQPQHFGDGTRLSIL.

This clone was recorded a few times. The chain couples TRBV19 to TRBJ1-5, with a possible D match to TRBD1 (5 bases). V shed 3 bases and J shed 0 bases, with 9 bases lying between them. CDR1 is LNHDA and CDR2 is SQIVND in the germline V gene (reference sequence). The CDR3 consists of 15 residues. CDR3 protein: CASSIRQHSNQPQHF. CDR3 bases: TGTGCCAGTAGTATTAGACAGCATAGCAATCAGCCCCAGCATTTT.

The chain combines TRBV6-5 with TRBJ2-7, with D unresolved. CDR3 length: 15 residues. CDR1 is MNHEY and CDR2 is SVGAGI in the germline V gene. Trimming pared 0 bases from V and 6 bases from J, leaving 15 bases between. This CDR3 reads CASSYSPLEIREQYF. The CDR3 coding sequence is TGTGCCAGCAGTTACTCACCGCTGGAGATCCGCGAGCAGTACTTC.

The chain carries TRBV18 and TRBJ1-1; a weak D match, TRBD1 (5 bases). V shed 1 base and J shed 1 base, with 13 bases lying between them. Germline lookup yields CDR1 KGHSH and CDR2 LQKENI. There are 16 residues in the CDR3. Written as DNA, the CDR3 is TGTGCCAGCTCACCACGGTCTGGTGACAGGAACACTGAAGCTTTCTTT. It encodes CASSPRSGDRNTEAFF.

This sequence joins TRBV30 and TRBJ2-6, with TRBD2 as a possible D gene (5 bases). Per the germline V gene, CDR1 is GTSNPN and CDR2 is SVGIG (reference sequence). CDR3 length equals 16 residues. The V gene lost 0 bases and the J gene lost 0 bases, with 9 bases spanning the gap. This CDR3 is CAWSVLGSSGANVLTF. CDR3 coding DNA: TGTGCCTGGAGTGTATTAGGGAGCTCTGGGGCCAACGTCCTGACTTTC.

This rearrangement joins TRBV10-1 to TRBJ2-5, with D possibly matching TRBD2 (6 bases). From germline, CDR1 is WNHNN and CDR2 SYGVQD (reference sequence). The length of the CDR3 is 13 residues. V gave up 2 bases and J gave up 5 bases, with 9 bases separating them. DNA for the CDR3: TGCGCCAGCAGTGAGCCGGGAGCGGAGACCCAGTACTTC. It specifies CASSEPGAETQYF.

This clone was counted a few times. V and J are TRBV7-8 and TRBJ1-6; no clear D. Germline-derived CDR1 and CDR2 are SGHVS and FQNEAQ. V dropped 2 bases and J dropped 2 bases, with 13 bases sitting between them. CDR3 length: 17 residues. CDR3 coding DNA: TGTGCCAGCAGCTTAATTGATAGTATCACCTATAATTCACCCCTCCACTTT. Translation: CASSLIDSITYNSPLHF. The variable domain in full, with the rest retrieved from reference TRBV7-8 and TRBJ1-6, is GAGVSQSPRYKVAKRGQDVALRCDPISGHVSLFWYQQALGQGPEFLTYFQNEAQLDKSGLPSDRFFAERPEGSVSTLKIQRTQQEDSAVYLCASSLIDSITYNSPLHFGNGTRLTVT.

This chain links TRBV11-3 with TRBJ2-3; 15 bases fit TRBD2. Unmatched junction bases numbered 14, after V lost 5 bases and J lost 2 bases. This CDR3 spans 20 amino acids. Germline CDR1 and CDR2: SGHNT and YENEEA. CDR3 sequence reads: CASSEGTSGRSLVDTDTQYF. CDR3 DNA sequence: TGTGCCAGCAGCGAAGGGACTAGCGGGAGGTCCCTGGTGGACACAGATACGCAGTATTTT.

J is TRBJ1-1 and V is TRBV27, with TRBD1 matching 8 bases. V gave up 5 bases and J gave up 5 bases; unmatched junction bases: 16. Germline CDR1 is MNHEY and CDR2 is SMNVEV (reference sequence). This CDR3 has 17 residues. CDR3 region: CASSPADRALEGTEAFF. In DNA form, the CDR3 reads TGTGCCAGCAGTCCAGCGGACAGGGCGCTTGAGGGGACTGAAGCTTTCTTT.

J is TRBJ1-4 and V is TRBV4-1; the match to TRBD1 covers 7 bases. CDR1 and CDR2 (germline): MGHRA, YSYEKL. This CDR3 has 14 residues. V dropped 0 bases and J dropped 7; count of bases not matched to a gene: 2. The CDR3, as DNA: TGCGCCAGCAGCCAAGAAGACAGGGTTGAAAAACTGTTTTTT. Translating gives CASSQEDRVEKLFF.

The chain is built from TRBV2 and TRBJ2-6; a weak D match, TRBD1 (6 bases). Per the germline V gene, CDR1 is SNHLY and CDR2 is FYNNEI. The length of the CDR3 is 16 residues. Trimming removed 8 bases at V and 2 bases at J, with 16 bases between. The CDR3 reads CASLWGLRAGANVLTF. CDR3 bases: TGTGCCAGCCTTTGGGGGCTCCGGGCTGGGGCCAACGTCCTGACTTTC.

The chain links TRBV20-1 to TRBJ1-1; D gene unclear. The V end lost 5 bases, the J end lost 3 bases, and 7 bases lay between the germline ends. Germline CDR1 and CDR2: DFQATT and SNEGSKA (reference sequence). The CDR3 contains 11 residues. The CDR3 DNA sequence: TGCAGTGCTCCCCCCGACACTGAAGCTTTCTTT. Protein sequence: CSAPPDTEAFF.

The chain links TRBV9 to TRBJ1-2; possible D gene TRBD1, 6 bases. The germline gives CDR1 SGDLS, CDR2 YYNGEE. The ends were cut back, 4 bases at V and 7 bases at J, with 11 bases in the middle. This CDR3 is built from 12 residues. The CDR3 sequence is CASSSSGVGYTF. CDR3 nucleotide sequence: TGTGCCAGCAGCTCATCAGGGGTTGGCTACACCTTC. Using reference TRBV9 and TRBJ1-2 for the parts outside the CDR3, the full variable domain is DSGVTQTPKHLITATGQRVTLRCSPRSGDLSVYWYQQSLDQGLQFLIQYYNGEERAKGNILERFSAQQFPDLHSELNLSSLELGDSALYFCASSSSGVGYTFGSGTRLTVV.

The chain uses TRBV19 and TRBJ2-7, with 10 bases matching TRBD2. The junction had 6 bases not matched to a gene; V was cut back by 5 bases and J by 2 bases. The CDR3 extends over 15 amino acids. Germline V gives CDR1 LNHDA, CDR2 SQIVND (reference sequence). The CDR3 region is CASSFGLAVTYEQYF. The CDR3 DNA is TGTGCCAGTAGTTTCGGACTAGCGGTTACCTACGAGCAGTACTTC.

J is TRBJ2-3 and V is TRBV29-1, with no clear D. CDR1 and CDR2 (germline): SQVTM, ANQGSEA. Between the trimmed V and J ends, which lost 3 bases and 0 bases, there was a span of 4 bases. The CDR3 runs 12 residues. The CDR3 spells CSVDTSTDTQYF. In DNA form, the CDR3 reads TGCAGCGTTGATACTAGCACAGATACGCAGTATTTT.

This clone has a single count. This chain uses TRBV12-5 with TRBJ2-1; 7 bases are a match to TRBD1. The CDR3 covers 15 residues. Germline V gene lookup returns CDR1 LGHNT and CDR2 FRNRAP. Trimming removed 6 bases from V and 2 bases from J; junction bases left unmatched: 7. CDR3: CASGQGQSAYNEQFF. CDR3 coding DNA: TGTGCTAGTGGACAGGGACAGAGTGCCTACAATGAGCAGTTCTTC.

The table lists this clone with a few counts. CDR3 coding DNA: TGTGCCAGCACCGGACAGGGGGCGCTCACCGGGGAGCTGTTTTTT. Its protein product is CASTGQGALTGELFF. The chain couples TRBV5-6 to TRBJ2-2; 11 positions agree with TRBD1. Germline-derived CDR1 and CDR2 are SGHDT and YYEEEE. J lost 4 bases, V lost 6 bases, and 5 bases had no gene match. CDR3 length: 15 amino acids.

The chain carries TRBV28 and TRBJ1-5; weak D call: TRBD1 (6 bases). This CDR3 spans 14 amino acids. Between the trimmed V and J ends, which lost 4 bases and 5 bases, there was a span of 12 bases. Per germline, CDR1 MDHEN and CDR2 SYDVKM. CDR3 sequence (DNA): TGTGCCAGCAGTTCAGGGGTCGGGGATCAGCCCCAGCATTTT. Its protein is CASSSGVGDQPQHF.

In its sample, this clone was seen a few times. This chain joins TRBV2 and TRBJ1-2; 10 bases fit TRBD1. Germline lookup yields CDR1 SNHLY and CDR2 FYNNEI. The CDR3 is made up of 15 amino acids. V dropped 7 bases and J dropped 8; count of bases not matched to a gene: 13. The CDR3 here is CASTPPRQGATGYTF. CDR3 bases: TGTGCCAGCACCCCCCCCCGACAGGGGGCGACCGGCTACACCTTC.

The table lists this clone with a few counts. The V call is TRBV5-6, the J call TRBJ2-3; the D gene is possibly TRBD2 (6 bases). Trimming removed 4 bases at V and 0 bases at J, with 21 bases between. The CDR3 extends over 18 amino acids. Germline assignment: CDR1 SGHDT and CDR2 YYEEEE. The chain's CDR3 is CASSQTRDFLFSTDTQYF. The CDR3 DNA is TGTGCCAGCAGCCAAACTCGGGACTTTCTATTTAGCACAGATACGCAGTATTTT.

V usage is TRBV19 and J usage is TRBJ1-1, with 8 bases aligning to TRBD1. Germline CDR1 is LNHDA and CDR2 is SQIVND (reference sequence). The V and J ends lost 5 bases and 5 bases, in that order; junction bases with no gene match: 7. The CDR3 totals 14 residues. CDR3 bases: TGTGCCAGTAGTTTCGGACAGGGAGGGACTGAAGCTTTCTTT. This translates into CASSFGQGGTEAFF.